Each of the 15 T cell receptor beta chains below was sequenced from the same sample in a study of T cells in Graves' hyperthyroidism and ophthalmopathy. Researchers took RNA transcripts and amplified the TCR beta CDR3 regions from them. HTBI primers were the set used in a first-round RT-PCR of the TCR CDR3. MiXCR was run by TCRdb on the multiplex PCR reads, yielding one entry per CDR3 protein. The sample lists fewer than 750,000 distinct CDR3 sequences, roughly 14% occurring once. Sequenced material: blood. These receptors all come from a middle-aged woman with Graves' ophthalmopathy.

This clonotype was recorded many times. The chain carries TRBV7-8 and TRBJ2-7, with a possible D match to TRBD2 (5 bases). V lost 1 base to trimming and J lost 1 base, with 8 bases between them. Germline lookup yields CDR1 SGHVS and CDR2 FQNEAQ. This CDR3 spans 14 amino acids. This CDR3 reads CASSLERGSYEQYF. The CDR3 DNA reads as TGTGCCAGCAGCTTAGAACGGGGTTCCTACGAGCAGTACTTC.

This clonotype was detected ten times or more. This chain uses TRBV28 with TRBJ2-5, with a tentative D call TRBD2 (5 bases). The CDR3 runs 13 residues. Per the germline V gene, CDR1 is MDHEN and CDR2 is SYDVKM. V was trimmed by 7 bases and J by 9 bases, leaving 18 bases between them. In DNA form, the CDR3 reads TGTGCCAGCATATCAGGCAGGCGAGGGTCCCAGTACTTC. It is translated as CASISGRRGSQYF.

The V call is TRBV29-1, the J call TRBJ1-1, with D possibly TRBD1 on 6 matching bases. This CDR3 region has 11 residues. The ends were cut back, 7 bases at V and 8 bases at J, with 14 bases in the middle. Germline-derived CDR1 and CDR2 are SQVTM and ANQGSEA. DNA for the CDR3: TGCAGCGATTCCGGGGGGCCCGAAGCTTTCTTT. Amino acid sequence: CSDSGGPEAFF.

Ten or more counts support this clonotype. This rearrangement joins TRBV20-1 to TRBJ2-7; a weak D match, TRBD1 (7 bases). Per germline, CDR1 DFQATT and CDR2 SNEGSKA (reference sequence). The CDR3 has 16 residues. V shed 2 bases and J shed 5 bases, with 22 bases lying between them. The CDR3 bases are TGCAGTGCTAGATCCAACCAGGGGGGCTCCTTAGACGAGCAGTACTTC. Encoded protein: CSARSNQGGSLDEQYF.

At least ten counts were recorded for this clonotype. The V call is TRBV29-1, the J call TRBJ2-7; 7 bases are a match to TRBD1. J was trimmed by 3 bases and V by 0 bases; bases with no gene match: 8. There are 15 residues in the CDR3. From germline, CDR1 is SQVTM and CDR2 ANQGSEA. The CDR3 DNA reads TGCAGCGTTGAAGACCCAGGGACAGAAAACTACGAGCAGTACTTC. Its translation: CSVEDPGTENYEQYF.

This clonotype was recorded many times. This chain links TRBV30 with TRBJ2-2; D gene uncertain. Trimming left V 3 bases short and J 4 bases short, with 6 bases between. Per germline, CDR1 GTSNPN and CDR2 SVGIG (reference sequence). This CDR3 region has 12 residues. The CDR3 reads CAWRPGTGELFF. DNA of the CDR3: TGTGCCTGGAGACCAGGCACCGGGGAGCTGTTTTTT.

This clonotype has just a few counts. The V gene is TRBV19, the J gene TRBJ2-7; 9 bases agree with TRBD2. Per the germline V gene, CDR1 is LNHDA and CDR2 is SQIVND (reference sequence). CDR3 length equals 15 residues. With 4 bases clipped from V and 3 bases from J, the junction kept 7 bases outside the gene matches. The CDR3 DNA follows: TGTGCCAGTAGTAACGGAGCGGGAGGAAACTACGAGCAGTACTTC. Translating gives CASSNGAGGNYEQYF.

The sample holds many counts of this clonotype. This chain joins TRBV6-2 or TRBV6-3 and TRBJ2-2; no definite D call. V lost 0 bases and J 8 bases, leaving 7 bases between the germline ends. This CDR3 is built from 13 residues. Germline loops: CDR1 MNHEY, CDR2 SVGEGT. CDR3 sequence: CASSYSMAGELFF. The CDR3 DNA reads TGTGCCAGCAGTTACTCGATGGCTGGGGAGCTGTTTTTT.

In this sample, this clonotype turned up many times. V usage is TRBV6-5 and J usage is TRBJ2-7; 8 bases are a match to TRBD2. Germline V CDR1 and CDR2: MNHEY, SVGAGI. Unmatched junction bases numbered 6, after V lost 4 bases and J lost 4 bases. The CDR3 has 14 amino acids. The CDR3 sequence is CASSFGRAGYEQYF. Here the CDR3 DNA reads TGTGCCAGCAGTTTCGGGAGGGCGGGTTACGAGCAGTACTTC.

The chain uses TRBV7-1 and TRBJ1-1; possibly TRBD1 for D (6 bases). TRBV7-1 is reported as an ORF; its role is uncertain. V gave up 0 bases and J gave up 1 base, with 24 bases separating them. This CDR3 region has 20 residues. CDR3 DNA: TGTGCCAGCAGCTCAGCTCCCCGGCCGCAGTCCGGGACAAGGAACACTGAAGCTTTCTTT. Amino acid sequence: CASSSAPRPQSGTRNTEAFF.

This clonotype occurred many times. The V gene is TRBV20-1, the J gene TRBJ2-7, with D maybe TRBD2 (6 bases). The CDR3 totals 13 residues. V shed 2 bases and J shed 5 bases, with 13 bases lying between them. Germline V CDR1 and CDR2: DFQATT, SNEGSKA (reference sequence). The CDR3 region has the DNA TGCAGTGCTAGAACCCCAGGAGGGGACGAGCAGTACTTC. Its translation: CSARTPGGDEQYF.

This clonotype was found a few times. The junction does not match germline at one end; this may be a read error. The chain couples TRBV5-4 to TRBJ2-5; 11 bases match TRBD1. Germline V CDR1 and CDR2: SGHNT, YYREEE (reference sequence). CDR3 size: 13 residues. The CDR3 reads CASSLGGQGARNF. The CDR3 DNA sequence: TGTGCCAGCAGCTTGGGAGGACAGGGGGCGAGGAACTTC.

This clonotype has at least ten counts. The V gene is TRBV15, the J gene TRBJ2-5; D is undetermined. Germline assignment: CDR1 LNHNV and CDR2 YYDKDF (reference sequence). CDR3 length: 15 amino acids. V dropped 3 bases and J dropped 1 base, with 12 bases sitting between them. CDR3: CATSSGNSAQETQYF. CDR3 in DNA: TGTGCCACCAGCAGTGGTAACTCAGCCCAAGAGACCCAGTACTTC.

The V gene is TRBV11-2, the J gene TRBJ1-1; maybe TRBD1 (5 bases). Germline V gives CDR1 SGHAT, CDR2 FQNNGV. The CDR3 extends over 17 amino acids. V shed 2 bases and J shed 5 bases, with 21 bases lying between them. CDR3 amino acids: CASSLRLGSQGETEAFF. Here the CDR3 DNA reads TGTGCCAGCAGCTTACGACTGGGGAGCCAGGGCGAAACTGAAGCTTTCTTT.

There are many counts of this clonotype. The CDR3 region is CASRASPTGGDTGELFF. Here the CDR3 DNA reads TGTGCCAGCAGGGCCTCCCCGACAGGGGGGGACACCGGGGAGCTGTTTTTT. The chain recombines TRBV27 with TRBJ2-2, with 9 bases identical to TRBD1. CDR1 is MNHEY, CDR2 SMNVEV, per germline (reference sequence). There are 17 residues in the CDR3. Germline trimming cut 6 bases from V and 3 bases from J; bases unmatched to any gene: 11.